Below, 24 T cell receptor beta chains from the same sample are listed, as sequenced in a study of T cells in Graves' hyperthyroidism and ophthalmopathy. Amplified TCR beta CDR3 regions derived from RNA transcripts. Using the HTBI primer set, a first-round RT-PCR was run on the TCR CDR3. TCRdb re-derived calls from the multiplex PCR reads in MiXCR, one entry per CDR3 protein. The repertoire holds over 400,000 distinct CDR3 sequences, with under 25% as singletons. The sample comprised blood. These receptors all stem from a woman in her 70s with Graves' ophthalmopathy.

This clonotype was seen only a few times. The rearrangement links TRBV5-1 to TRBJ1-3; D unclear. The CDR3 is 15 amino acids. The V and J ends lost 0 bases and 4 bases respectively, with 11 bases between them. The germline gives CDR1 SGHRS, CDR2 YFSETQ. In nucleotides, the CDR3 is TGCGCCAGCAGCTTGGGCGGGAGATCCGGAAACACCATATATTTT. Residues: CASSLGGRSGNTIYF.

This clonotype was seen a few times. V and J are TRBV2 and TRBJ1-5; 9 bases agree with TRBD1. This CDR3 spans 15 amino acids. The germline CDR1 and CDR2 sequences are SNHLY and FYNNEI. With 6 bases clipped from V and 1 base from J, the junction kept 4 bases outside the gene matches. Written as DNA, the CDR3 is TGTGCCAGCAGGGGACAGGGTATAAGCAATCAGCCCCAGCATTTT. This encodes CASRGQGISNQPQHF.

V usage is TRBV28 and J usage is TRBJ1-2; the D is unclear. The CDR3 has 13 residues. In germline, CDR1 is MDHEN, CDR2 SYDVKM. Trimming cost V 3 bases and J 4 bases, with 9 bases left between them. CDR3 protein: CASSFQAGYGYTF. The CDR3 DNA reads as TGTGCCAGCAGTTTCCAGGCCGGCTATGGCTACACCTTC.

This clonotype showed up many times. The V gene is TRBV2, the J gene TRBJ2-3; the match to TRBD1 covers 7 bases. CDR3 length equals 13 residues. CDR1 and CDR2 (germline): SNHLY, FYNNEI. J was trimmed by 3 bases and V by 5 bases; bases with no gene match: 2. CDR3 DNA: TGTGCCAGCAGTATGACAGGGACAGATACGCAGTATTTT. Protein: CASSMTGTDTQYF.

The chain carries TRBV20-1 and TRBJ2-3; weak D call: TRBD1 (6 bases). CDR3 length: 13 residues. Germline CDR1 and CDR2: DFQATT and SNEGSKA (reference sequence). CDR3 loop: CSYLTGRTDTQYF. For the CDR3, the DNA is TGCAGCTACCTGACAGGCAGGACAGATACGCAGTATTTT.

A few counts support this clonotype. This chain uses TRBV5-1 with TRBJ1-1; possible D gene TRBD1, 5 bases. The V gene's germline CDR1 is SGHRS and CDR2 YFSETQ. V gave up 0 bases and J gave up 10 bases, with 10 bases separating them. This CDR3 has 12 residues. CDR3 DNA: TGCGCCAGCAGCTTGGTTGGGACTCGAGCTTTCTTT. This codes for CASSLVGTRAFF.

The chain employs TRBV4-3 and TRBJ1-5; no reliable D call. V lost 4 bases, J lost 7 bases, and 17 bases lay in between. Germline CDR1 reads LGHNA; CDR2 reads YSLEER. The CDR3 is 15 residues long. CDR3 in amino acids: CASSLTAEFVQPQHF. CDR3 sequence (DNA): TGCGCCAGCAGCCTTACCGCAGAATTTGTCCAGCCCCAGCATTTT.

The CDR3 nucleotides are TGTGCCAGCAGTTACTATGCCACCCAGTACTTC. Protein sequence: CASSYYATQYF. The rearrangement links TRBV6-6 to TRBJ2-5, with D unresolved. Germline CDR1 MNHNY, CDR2 SVGAGI (reference sequence). Trimming removed 1 base from V and 8 bases from J, with 5 bases in between. The CDR3 loop spans 11 amino acids.

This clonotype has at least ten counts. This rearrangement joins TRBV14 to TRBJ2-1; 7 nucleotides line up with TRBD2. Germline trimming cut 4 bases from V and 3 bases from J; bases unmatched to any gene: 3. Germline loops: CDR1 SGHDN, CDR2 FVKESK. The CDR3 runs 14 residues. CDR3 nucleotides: TGTGCCAGCAGCCCCAGCGGGAACTACAATGAGCAGTTCTTC. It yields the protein CASSPSGNYNEQFF.

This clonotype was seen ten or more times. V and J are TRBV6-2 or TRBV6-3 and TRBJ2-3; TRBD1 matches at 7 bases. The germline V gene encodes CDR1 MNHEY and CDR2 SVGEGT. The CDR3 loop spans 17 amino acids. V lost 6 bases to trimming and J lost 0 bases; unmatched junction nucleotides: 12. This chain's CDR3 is CASSPVPPGQSTDTQYF. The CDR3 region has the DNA TGTGCCAGCAGCCCCGTCCCACCGGGACAGAGCACAGATACGCAGTATTTT.

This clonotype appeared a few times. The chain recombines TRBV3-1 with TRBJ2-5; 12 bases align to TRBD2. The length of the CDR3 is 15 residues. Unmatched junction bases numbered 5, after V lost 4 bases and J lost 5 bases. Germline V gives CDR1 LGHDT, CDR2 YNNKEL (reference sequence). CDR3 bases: TGTGCCAGCAGCCCGACTAGCGGGAGTTTTGAGACCCAGTACTTC. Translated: CASSPTSGSFETQYF.

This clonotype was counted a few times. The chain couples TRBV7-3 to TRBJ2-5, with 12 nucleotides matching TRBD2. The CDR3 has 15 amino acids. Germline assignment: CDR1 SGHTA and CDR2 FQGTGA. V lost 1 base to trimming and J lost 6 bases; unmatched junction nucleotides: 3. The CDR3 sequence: CASSLSGTSGQTQYF. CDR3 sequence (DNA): TGTGCCAGCAGCTTAAGCGGGACTAGCGGGCAGACCCAGTACTTC.

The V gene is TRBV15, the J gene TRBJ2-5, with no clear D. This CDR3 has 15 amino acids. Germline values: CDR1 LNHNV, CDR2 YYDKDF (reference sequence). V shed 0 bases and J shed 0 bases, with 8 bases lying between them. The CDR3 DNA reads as TGTGCCACCAGCAGAGATGGGAAGCACCAAGAGACCCAGTACTTC. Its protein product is CATSRDGKHQETQYF.

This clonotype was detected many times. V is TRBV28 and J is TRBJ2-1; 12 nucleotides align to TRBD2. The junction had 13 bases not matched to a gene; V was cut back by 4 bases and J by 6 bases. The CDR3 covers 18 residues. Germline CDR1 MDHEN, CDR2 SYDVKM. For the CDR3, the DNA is TGTGCCAGCAGTTCTTGGGGGGTTCTAGCGGGAGGGGGCAATGAGCAGTTCTTC. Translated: CASSSWGVLAGGGNEQFF.

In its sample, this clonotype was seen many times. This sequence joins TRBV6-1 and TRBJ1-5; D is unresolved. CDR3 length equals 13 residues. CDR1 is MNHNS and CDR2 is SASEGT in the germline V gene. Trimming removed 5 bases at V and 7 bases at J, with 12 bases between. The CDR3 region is CASSSQVAQPQHF. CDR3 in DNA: TGTGCCAGCAGTTCCCAAGTCGCACAGCCCCAGCATTTT.

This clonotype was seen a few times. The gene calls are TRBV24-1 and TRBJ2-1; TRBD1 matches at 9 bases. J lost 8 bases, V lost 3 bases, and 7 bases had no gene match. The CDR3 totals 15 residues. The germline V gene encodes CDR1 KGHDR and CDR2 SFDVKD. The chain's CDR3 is CATSDTSRDRDEQFF. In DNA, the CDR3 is TGTGCCACCAGTGATACGTCCCGGGACAGGGATGAGCAGTTCTTC.

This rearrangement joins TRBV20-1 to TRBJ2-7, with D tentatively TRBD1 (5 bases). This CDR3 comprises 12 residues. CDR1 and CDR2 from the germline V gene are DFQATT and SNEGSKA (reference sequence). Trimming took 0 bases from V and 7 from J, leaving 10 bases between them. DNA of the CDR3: TGCAGTGCTAGAGATGGAGCAGGGGAGCAGTACTTC. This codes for CSARDGAGEQYF.

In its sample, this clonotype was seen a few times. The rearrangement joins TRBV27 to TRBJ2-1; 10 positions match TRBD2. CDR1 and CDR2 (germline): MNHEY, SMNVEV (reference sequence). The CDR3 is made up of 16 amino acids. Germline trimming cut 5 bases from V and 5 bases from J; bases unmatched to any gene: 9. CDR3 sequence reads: CASSLTPGLANNEQFF. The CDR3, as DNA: TGTGCCAGCAGTCTCACGCCGGGACTAGCGAACAATGAGCAGTTCTTC.

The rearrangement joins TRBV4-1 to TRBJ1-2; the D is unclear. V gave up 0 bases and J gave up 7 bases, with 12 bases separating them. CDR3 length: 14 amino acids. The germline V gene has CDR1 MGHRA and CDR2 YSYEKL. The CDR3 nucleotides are TGCGCCAGCAGCCAAGAAATTCTCAGTGTTGGCTACACCTTC. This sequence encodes CASSQEILSVGYTF.

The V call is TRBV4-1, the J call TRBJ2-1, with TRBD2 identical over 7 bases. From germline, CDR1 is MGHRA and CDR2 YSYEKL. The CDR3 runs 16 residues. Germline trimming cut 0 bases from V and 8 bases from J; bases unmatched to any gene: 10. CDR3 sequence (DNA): TGCGCCAGCAGCCAAGATTGGGGGATTGGGGGGGATGAGCAGTTCTTC. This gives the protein CASSQDWGIGGDEQFF.

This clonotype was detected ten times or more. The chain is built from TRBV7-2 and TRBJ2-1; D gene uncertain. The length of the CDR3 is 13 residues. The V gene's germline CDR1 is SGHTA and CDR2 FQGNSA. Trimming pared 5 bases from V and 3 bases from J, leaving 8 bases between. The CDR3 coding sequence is TGTGCCAGCAGCCCCTCGCTCTACAATGAGCAGTTCTTC. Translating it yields CASSPSLYNEQFF.

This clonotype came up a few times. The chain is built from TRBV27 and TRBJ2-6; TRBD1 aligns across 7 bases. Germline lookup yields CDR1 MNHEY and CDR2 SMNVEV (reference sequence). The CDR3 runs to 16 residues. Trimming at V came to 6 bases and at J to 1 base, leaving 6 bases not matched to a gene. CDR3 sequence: CASRSGTVSGANVLTF. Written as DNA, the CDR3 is TGTGCCAGCAGGTCAGGGACAGTATCTGGGGCCAACGTCCTGACTTTC.

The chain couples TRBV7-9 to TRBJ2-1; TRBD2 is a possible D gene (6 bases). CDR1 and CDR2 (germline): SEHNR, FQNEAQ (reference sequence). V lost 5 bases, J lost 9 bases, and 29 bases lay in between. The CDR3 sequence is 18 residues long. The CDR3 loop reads CASSRNLLATTDHREQFF. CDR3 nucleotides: TGTGCCAGCAGCCGGAACCTCCTAGCGACGACGGACCACCGTGAGCAGTTCTTC.

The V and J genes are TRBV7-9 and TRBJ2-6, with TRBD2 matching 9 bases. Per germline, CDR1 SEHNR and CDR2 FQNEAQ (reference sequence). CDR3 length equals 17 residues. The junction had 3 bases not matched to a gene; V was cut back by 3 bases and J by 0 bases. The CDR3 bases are TGTGCCAGCAGCTTGGGACTAGCCCCCTCTGGGGCCAACGTCCTGACTTTC. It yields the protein CASSLGLAPSGANVLTF. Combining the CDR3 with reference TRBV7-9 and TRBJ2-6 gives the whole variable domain DTGVSQNPRHKITKRGQNVTFRCDPISEHNRLYWYRQTLGQGPEFLTYFQNEAQLEKSRLLSDRFSAERPKGSFSTLEIQRTEQGDSAMYLCASSLGLAPSGANVLTFGAGSRLTVL.